This entry lists 4 T cell receptor beta chains sequenced from one sample in a study of beta chain features in type 1 diabetes. Whole-study findings and limits: Significant though moderate, a shortening of TCRB CDR3s appeared in all four CD4+ subsets of Type 1 diabetes patients.

The whole isolated RNA underwent reverse transcription, so sequencing captured expressed TCRB transcripts. Sequencing was performed with immunoSEQ multiplex PCR; in TCRdb, only in-frame clones are kept and a portion is missing. In the table there are roughly 700,000 clones, about an eighth of which are singletons. Their antigen targets remain unknown. Source material: naive CD4+ T cells from blood. These receptors were obtained from a man between 18 and 29 years old with type 1 diabetes.

The V and J genes are TRBV29-1 and TRBJ2-5; D possibly corresponds to TRBD2 (6 bases). Trimming took 7 bases from V and 9 from J, leaving 27 bases between them. The length of the CDR3 is 15 residues. The germline CDR1 and CDR2 sequences are SQVTM and ANQGSEA. The CDR3 DNA is TGCAGCGCCCAAAAGGGCGGGACGACCTCCGGGGCCCAGTACTTC. It yields the protein CSAQKGGTTSGAQYF. Together with reference TRBV29-1 and TRBJ2-5, the CDR3 gives the full variable domain: SAVISQKPSRDICQRGTSLTIQCQVDSQVTMMFWYRQQPGQSLTLIATANQGSEATYESGFVIDKFPISRPNLTFSTLTVSNMSPEDSSIYLCSAQKGGTTSGAQYFGPGTRLLVL.

In this sample, this clone turned up a few times. The CDR3 here is CASLPRHSSYEQYF. The CDR3 nucleotides are TGTGCCAGCCTCCCCAGACACAGCTCCTACGAGCAGTACTTC. J is TRBJ2-7 and V is TRBV28; D not certain. Germline V lookup: CDR1 MDHEN, CDR2 SYDVKM. This CDR3 comprises 14 residues. The V and J ends lost 8 bases and 0 bases respectively, with 14 bases between them.

This clone occurred a few times. CDR3 sequence (DNA): TGTGCCAGTAGTGGTAGGGAAACGAACACTGAAGCTTTCTTT. Its translation: CASSGRETNTEAFF. The chain recombines TRBV19 with TRBJ1-1; unclear D gene. The CDR3 loop spans 14 amino acids. The V gene lost 5 bases and the J gene lost 1 base, with 11 bases spanning the gap. Germline CDR1 LNHDA, CDR2 SQIVND (reference sequence).

This clone was counted only a few times. The CDR3 DNA reads as TGTGCCAGCGGCGGCAGGGGGCTGAACGAGCAGTACTTC. It specifies CASGGRGLNEQYF. The chain couples TRBV19 to TRBJ2-7; TRBD1 matches 8 bases. The CDR3 covers 13 residues. Unmatched junction bases numbered 9, after V lost 9 bases and J lost 5 bases. In germline, CDR1 is LNHDA, CDR2 SQIVND (reference sequence).